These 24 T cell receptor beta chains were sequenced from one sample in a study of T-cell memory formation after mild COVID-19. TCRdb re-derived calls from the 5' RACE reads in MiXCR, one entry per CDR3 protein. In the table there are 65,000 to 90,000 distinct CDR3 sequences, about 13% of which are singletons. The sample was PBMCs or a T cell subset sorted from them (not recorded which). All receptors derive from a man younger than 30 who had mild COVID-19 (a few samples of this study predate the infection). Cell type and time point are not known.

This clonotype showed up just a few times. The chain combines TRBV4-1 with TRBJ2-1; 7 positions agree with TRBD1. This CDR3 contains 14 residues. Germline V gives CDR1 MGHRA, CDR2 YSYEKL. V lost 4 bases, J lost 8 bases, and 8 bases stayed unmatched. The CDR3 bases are TGCGCCAGCAGCCTGTTAAACAGGGGCGATGAGCAGTTCTTC. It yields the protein CASSLLNRGDEQFF.

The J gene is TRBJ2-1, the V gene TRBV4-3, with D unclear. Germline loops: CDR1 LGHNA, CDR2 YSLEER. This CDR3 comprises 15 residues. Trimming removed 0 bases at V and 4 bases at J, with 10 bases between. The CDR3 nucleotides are TGCGCCAGCAGCCAAGATCAAAGGGATTACAATGAGCAGTTCTTC. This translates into CASSQDQRDYNEQFF.

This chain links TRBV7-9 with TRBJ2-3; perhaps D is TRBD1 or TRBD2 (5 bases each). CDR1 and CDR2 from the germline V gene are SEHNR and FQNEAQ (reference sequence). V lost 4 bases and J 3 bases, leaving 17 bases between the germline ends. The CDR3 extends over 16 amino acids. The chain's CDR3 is CASSSSGTALTDTQYF. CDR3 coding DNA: TGTGCCAGCAGCTCGTCCGGGACGGCACTTACAGATACGCAGTATTTT.

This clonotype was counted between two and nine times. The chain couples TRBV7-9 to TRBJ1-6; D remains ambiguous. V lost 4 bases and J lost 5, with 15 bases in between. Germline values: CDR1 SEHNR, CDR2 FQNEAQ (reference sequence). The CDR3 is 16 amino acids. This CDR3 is CASSSARPGNNSPLHF. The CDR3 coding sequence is TGTGCCAGCAGCTCGGCCAGACCGGGGAATAATTCACCCCTCCACTTT.

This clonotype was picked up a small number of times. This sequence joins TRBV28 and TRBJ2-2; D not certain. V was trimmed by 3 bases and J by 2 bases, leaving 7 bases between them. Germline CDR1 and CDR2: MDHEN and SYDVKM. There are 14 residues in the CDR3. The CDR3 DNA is TGTGCCAGCAGTTTGGGTTCCAACACCGGGGAGCTGTTTTTT. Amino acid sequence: CASSLGSNTGELFF.

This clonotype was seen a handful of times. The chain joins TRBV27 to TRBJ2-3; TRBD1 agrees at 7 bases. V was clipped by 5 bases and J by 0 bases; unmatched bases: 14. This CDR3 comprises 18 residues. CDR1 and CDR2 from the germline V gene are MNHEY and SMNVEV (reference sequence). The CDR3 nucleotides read TGTGCCAGCAGTCTCACAGGGGTCCTCCTCTCTAGCACAGATACGCAGTATTTT. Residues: CASSLTGVLLSSTDTQYF.

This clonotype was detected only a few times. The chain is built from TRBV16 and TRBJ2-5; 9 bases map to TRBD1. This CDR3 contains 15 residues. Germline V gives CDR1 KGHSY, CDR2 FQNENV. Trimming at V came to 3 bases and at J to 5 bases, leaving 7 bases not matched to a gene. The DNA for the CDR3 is TGTGCCAGCAGCCACTGGGGACAGGGCATGGAGACCCAGTACTTC. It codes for CASSHWGQGMETQYF.

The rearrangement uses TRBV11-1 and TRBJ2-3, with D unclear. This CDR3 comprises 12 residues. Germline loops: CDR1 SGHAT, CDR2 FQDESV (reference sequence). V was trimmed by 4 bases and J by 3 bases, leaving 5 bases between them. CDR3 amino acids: CASSWGTDTQYF. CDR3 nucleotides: TGTGCCAGCAGCTGGGGAACAGATACGCAGTATTTT. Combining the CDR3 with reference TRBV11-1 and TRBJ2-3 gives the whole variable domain EAEVAQSPRYKITEKSQAVAFWCDPISGHATLYWYRQILGQGPELLVQFQDESVVDDSQLPKDRFSAERLKGVDSTLKIQPAELGDSAMYLCASSWGTDTQYFGPGTRLTVL.

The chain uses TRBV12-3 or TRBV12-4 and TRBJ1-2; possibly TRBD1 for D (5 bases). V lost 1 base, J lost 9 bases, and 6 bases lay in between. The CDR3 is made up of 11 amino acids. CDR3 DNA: TGTGCCAGCAGTTTAGTGGACAGCTACACCTTC. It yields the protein CASSLVDSYTF.

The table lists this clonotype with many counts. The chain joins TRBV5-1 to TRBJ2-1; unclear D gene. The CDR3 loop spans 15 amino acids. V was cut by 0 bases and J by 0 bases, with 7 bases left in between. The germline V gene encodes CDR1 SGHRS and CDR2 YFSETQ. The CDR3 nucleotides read TGCGCCAGCAGCTTGGCCCATCTCTCCTACAATGAGCAGTTCTTC. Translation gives CASSLAHLSYNEQFF.

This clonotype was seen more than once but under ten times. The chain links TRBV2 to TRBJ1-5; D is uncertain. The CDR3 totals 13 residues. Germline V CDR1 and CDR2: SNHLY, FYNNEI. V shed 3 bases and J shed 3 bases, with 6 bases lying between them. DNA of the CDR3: TGTGCCAGCAGTGAGGGCCCCAATCAGCCCCAGCATTTT. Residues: CASSEGPNQPQHF.

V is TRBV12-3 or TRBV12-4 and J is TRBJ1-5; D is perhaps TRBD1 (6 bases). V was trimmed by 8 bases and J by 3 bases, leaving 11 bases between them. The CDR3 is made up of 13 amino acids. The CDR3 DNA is TGTGCCAGCGGGGGGGGGCCCAATCAGCCCCAGCATTTT. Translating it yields CASGGGPNQPQHF.

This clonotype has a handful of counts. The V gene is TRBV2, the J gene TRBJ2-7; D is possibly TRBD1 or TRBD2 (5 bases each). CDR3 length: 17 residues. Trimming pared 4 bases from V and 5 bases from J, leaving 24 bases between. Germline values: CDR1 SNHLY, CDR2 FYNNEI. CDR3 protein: CASSGGGHEPIIHEQYV. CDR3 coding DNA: TGTGCCAGCAGTGGTGGAGGACACGAGCCCATAATACACGAGCAGTACGTC.

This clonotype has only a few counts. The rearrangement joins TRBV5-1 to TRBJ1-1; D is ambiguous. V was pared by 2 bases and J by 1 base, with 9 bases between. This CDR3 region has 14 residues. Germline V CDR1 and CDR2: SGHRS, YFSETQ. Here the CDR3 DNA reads TGCGCCAGCAGCTTCAGAGATCCGAACACTGAAGCTTTCTTT. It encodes CASSFRDPNTEAFF.

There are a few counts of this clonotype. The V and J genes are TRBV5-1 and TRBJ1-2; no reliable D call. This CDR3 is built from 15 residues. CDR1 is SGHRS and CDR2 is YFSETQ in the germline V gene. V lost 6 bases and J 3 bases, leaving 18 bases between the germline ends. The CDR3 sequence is CASTSGSGNYYGYTF. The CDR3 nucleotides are TGCGCCAGCACTAGCGGGTCCGGCAATTACTATGGCTACACCTTC.

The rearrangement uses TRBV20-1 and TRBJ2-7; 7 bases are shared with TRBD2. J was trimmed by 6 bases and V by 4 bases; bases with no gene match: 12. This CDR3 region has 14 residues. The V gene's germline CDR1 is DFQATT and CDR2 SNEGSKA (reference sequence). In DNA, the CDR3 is TGCAGTGCTAAGGCCGGCGGGGGACGATCCGAGCAGTACTTC. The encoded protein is CSAKAGGGRSEQYF.

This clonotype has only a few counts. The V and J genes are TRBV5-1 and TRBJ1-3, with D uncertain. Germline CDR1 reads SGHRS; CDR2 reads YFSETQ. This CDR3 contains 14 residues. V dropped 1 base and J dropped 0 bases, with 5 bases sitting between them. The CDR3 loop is CASSLSLSGNTIYF. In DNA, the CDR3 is TGCGCCAGCAGCTTGTCACTCTCTGGAAACACCATATATTTT.

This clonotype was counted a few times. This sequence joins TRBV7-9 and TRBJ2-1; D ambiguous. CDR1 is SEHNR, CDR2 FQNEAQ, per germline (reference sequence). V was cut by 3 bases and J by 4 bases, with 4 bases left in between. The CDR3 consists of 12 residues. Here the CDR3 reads CASSFQYNEQFF. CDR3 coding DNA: TGTGCCAGCAGCTTTCAGTACAATGAGCAGTTCTTC.

The CDR3 reads CASSYAGDTQYF. CDR3 in DNA: TGTGCCAGCAGTTACGCCGGAGATACGCAGTATTTT. The chain joins TRBV6-6 to TRBJ2-3; no firm D call. The CDR3 spans 12 residues. The germline V gene encodes CDR1 MNHNY and CDR2 SVGAGI (reference sequence). With 2 bases removed from V and 5 bases from J, the gap between germline ends came to 5 bases.

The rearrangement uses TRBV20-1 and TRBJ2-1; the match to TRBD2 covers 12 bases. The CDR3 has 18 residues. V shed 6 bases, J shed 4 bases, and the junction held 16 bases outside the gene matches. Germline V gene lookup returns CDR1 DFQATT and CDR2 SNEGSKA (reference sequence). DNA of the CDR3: TGCAGTGCAGTACTAGCGGGGGGAGAGGTTTACGGGTACAATGAGCAGTTCTTC. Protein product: CSAVLAGGEVYGYNEQFF.

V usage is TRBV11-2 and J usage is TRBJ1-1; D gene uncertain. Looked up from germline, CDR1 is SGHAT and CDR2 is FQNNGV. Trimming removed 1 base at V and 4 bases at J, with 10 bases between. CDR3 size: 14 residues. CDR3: CASSLGTLSTEAFF. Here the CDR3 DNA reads TGTGCCAGCAGCTTAGGTACCCTTAGCACTGAAGCTTTCTTT.

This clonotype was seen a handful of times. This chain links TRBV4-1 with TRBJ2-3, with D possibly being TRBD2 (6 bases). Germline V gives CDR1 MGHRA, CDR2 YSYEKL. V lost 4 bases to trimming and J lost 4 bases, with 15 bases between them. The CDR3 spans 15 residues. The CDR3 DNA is TGCGCCAGCAGCCTCTTTAGGGGAGGAGCAGATACGCAGTATTTT. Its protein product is CASSLFRGGADTQYF.

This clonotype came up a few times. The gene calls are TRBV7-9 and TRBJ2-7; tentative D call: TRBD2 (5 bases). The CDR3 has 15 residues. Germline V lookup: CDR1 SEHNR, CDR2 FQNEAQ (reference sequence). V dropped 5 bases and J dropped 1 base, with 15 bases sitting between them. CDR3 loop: CASSPLLGRSYEQYF. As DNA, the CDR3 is TGTGCCAGCAGCCCCTTACTAGGAAGGTCCTACGAGCAGTACTTC.

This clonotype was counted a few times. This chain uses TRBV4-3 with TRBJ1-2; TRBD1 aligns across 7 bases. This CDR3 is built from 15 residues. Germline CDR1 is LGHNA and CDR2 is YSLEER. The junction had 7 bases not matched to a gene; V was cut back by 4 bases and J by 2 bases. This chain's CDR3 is CASSPRTGANYGYTF. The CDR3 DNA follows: TGCGCCAGCAGCCCACGGACAGGTGCCAACTATGGCTACACCTTC.